Below, 32 T cell receptor beta chains from the same sample are listed, as sequenced in a study of T cell repertoires in cytomegalovirus infection (dated by TCRdb to about 2019). The listed sequencing device is Illumina HiSeq 1500. In TCRdb, the public reads were trimmed at Q25 with fastp and aligned with MiXCR, with productive beta chains retained. Records with the same CDR3 protein are collapsed into one entry carrying the most frequent genes and DNA. The sample table records approximately 630,000 distinct CDR3 sequences; 24% of these occur just once. Clones ranked in the top ten supply roughly 8% of the sample. The specimen was CD8+ T cells from PBMCs. Receptor source: a human donor in good health (CMV status not recorded). Some clones in this sample may be carry-over from other donors' samples.

The chain has TRBV6-8 and TRBJ2-2; tentative D call: TRBD1 (6 bases). This CDR3 is built from 16 residues. Between the trimmed V and J ends, which lost 5 bases and 7 bases, there was a span of 20 bases. CDR1 and CDR2 (germline): MNHGY, SAAAGT. CDR3 region: CASSPDWQGFGGELFF. In nucleotides, the CDR3 is TGTGCCAGCAGTCCCGACTGGCAGGGGTTCGGCGGGGAGCTGTTTTTT.

This clonotype appeared many times. The CDR3 sequence: CASSLVRRGMNTEAFF. The CDR3 region has the DNA TGTGCCAGCAGCTTAGTGAGGAGGGGCATGAACACTGAAGCTTTCTTT. The chain is built from TRBV11-3 and TRBJ1-1; TRBD1 is a possible D gene (5 bases). Germline lookup yields CDR1 SGHNT and CDR2 YENEEA. CDR3 length equals 16 residues. Trimming pared 1 base from V and 0 bases from J, leaving 12 bases between.

In its sample, this clonotype was seen a few times. This sequence joins TRBV12-3 or TRBV12-4 and TRBJ2-7; 8 nucleotides line up with TRBD2. There are 15 residues in the CDR3. J lost 3 bases, V lost 3 bases, and 7 bases had no gene match. The CDR3 coding sequence is TGTGCCAGCAGTTTGCAAGCGGGGGAGATCTACGAGCAGTACTTC. Translated, it gives CASSLQAGEIYEQYF.

This clonotype appeared a single time. The chain has TRBV9 and TRBJ2-5; 9 bases are a match to TRBD1. Germline V lookup: CDR1 SGDLS, CDR2 YYNGEE. Losses at the gene ends were 6 bases for V and 4 bases for J; bases not matched to a gene: 10. The CDR3 runs 15 residues. CDR3 loop: CASTAGDRVGETQYF. CDR3 DNA: TGTGCCAGCACCGCAGGGGACAGGGTGGGAGAGACCCAGTACTTC.

The chain recombines TRBV7-9 with TRBJ2-3; D gene ambiguous. Trimming shortened V by 3 bases and J by 4 bases, and 5 bases separated the two germline ends. The CDR3 extends over 12 amino acids. CDR1 SEHNR and CDR2 FQNEAQ come from the germline V gene (reference sequence). The DNA for the CDR3 is TGTGCCAGCAGCTTTACCCCAGATACGCAGTATTTT. Translating it yields CASSFTPDTQYF. Full variable domain (missing parts from reference TRBV7-9 and TRBJ2-3): DTGVSQNPRHKITKRGQNVTFRCDPISEHNRLYWYRQTLGQGPEFLTYFQNEAQLEKSRLLSDRFSAERPKGSFSTLEIQRTEQGDSAMYLCASSFTPDTQYFGPGTRLTVL.

This clonotype was detected a few times. V gene TRBV5-1 combines with J gene TRBJ2-7; perhaps TRBD1 as D (5 bases). This CDR3 is built from 13 residues. Germline V gene data show CDR1 as SGHRS and CDR2 as YFSETQ. V lost 4 bases and J 2 bases, leaving 10 bases between the germline ends. CDR3: CASSLDTPYEQYF. The CDR3, as DNA: TGCGCCAGCAGCCTGGACACCCCCTACGAGCAGTACTTC.

The chain joins TRBV6-5 to TRBJ2-1; 11 bases fit TRBD2. Losses at the gene ends were 3 bases for V and 10 bases for J; bases not matched to a gene: 8. The CDR3 sequence is 15 residues long. The germline gives CDR1 MNHEY, CDR2 SVGAGI. CDR3 in DNA: TGTGCCAGCAGTTATAAGACTAGCGGGGTGGTGGAGCAGTTCTTC. This codes for CASSYKTSGVVEQFF.

This clonotype was recorded a few times. This chain connects TRBV27 to TRBJ2-3; D gene uncertain. Germline values: CDR1 MNHEY, CDR2 SMNVEV (reference sequence). The CDR3 spans 16 residues. The V end was cut by 4 bases, the J end by 0 bases, with 14 bases between. CDR3 nucleotides: TGTGCCAGCAGTTCCCCTCCCGACTCTAGCACAGATACGCAGTATTTT. Its translation is CASSSPPDSSTDTQYF.

This clonotype appeared many times. The V gene is TRBV6-1, the J gene TRBJ2-1, with 12 bases that match TRBD1. Germline V gives CDR1 MNHNS, CDR2 SASEGT. V lost 6 bases, J lost 7 bases, and 7 bases stayed unmatched. The CDR3 length is 15 residues. This CDR3 is CASSQGTGGGNEQFF. Written as DNA, the CDR3 is TGTGCCAGCAGCCAAGGGACAGGGGGCGGGAATGAGCAGTTCTTC.

This clonotype was counted a few times. The chain uses TRBV28 and TRBJ2-5, with a possible D match to TRBD2 (7 bases). This CDR3 has 14 amino acids. Germline V gene data show CDR1 as MDHEN and CDR2 as SYDVKM. The ends were cut back, 4 bases at V and 4 bases at J, with 13 bases in the middle. CDR3 DNA: TGTGCCAGCAGTTCACCGGGGGGCGCAGAGACCCAGTACTTC. This gives the protein CASSSPGGAETQYF.

This CDR3 reads CASSYNRATTGELFF. CDR3 bases: TGTGCCAGCAGTTATAACAGGGCGACCACCGGGGAGCTGTTTTTT. The chain carries TRBV6-5 and TRBJ2-2; tentatively, D is TRBD1 (6 bases). The CDR3 runs to 15 residues. Germline V gene lookup returns CDR1 MNHEY and CDR2 SVGAGI. V lost 3 bases, J lost 4 bases, and 12 bases lay in between.

At least ten counts were recorded for this clonotype. The genes are TRBV7-6 and TRBJ2-7, with D possibly called TRBD1 or TRBD2 (5 bases each). Deletions cut 2 bases from V and 0 bases from J, with 14 bases between. Germline V gene sequence: CDR1 SGHVS, CDR2 FNYEAQ. The CDR3 is made up of 16 amino acids. In nucleotides, the CDR3 is TGTGCCAGCAGCTTACCCCCAGGGAGCAGCTCCTACGAGCAGTACTTC. This codes for CASSLPPGSSSYEQYF.

In its sample, this clonotype was seen a few times. The chain links TRBV20-1 to TRBJ2-3, with D possibly called TRBD1 or TRBD2 (6 bases each). Germline V gene sequence: CDR1 DFQATT, CDR2 SNEGSKA (reference sequence). The CDR3 extends over 14 amino acids. V lost 7 bases and J 0 bases, leaving 14 bases between the germline ends. The CDR3 spells CSVEGEESTDTQYF. For the CDR3, the DNA is TGCAGTGTCGAGGGGGAGGAGAGCACAGATACGCAGTATTTT.

This clonotype was recorded a few times. The gene calls are TRBV7-8 and TRBJ2-7; TRBD2 is a possible D gene (7 bases). Deletions cut 5 bases from V and 2 bases from J, with 16 bases between. This CDR3 comprises 15 residues. Germline V lookup: CDR1 SGHVS, CDR2 FQNEAQ. Written as DNA, the CDR3 is TGTGCCAGCAGCCCTCCCGCGGGGGCCGCCTACGAGCAGTACTTC. This translates into CASSPPAGAAYEQYF.

The gene calls are TRBV6-2 or TRBV6-3 and TRBJ1-5, with 8 bases fitting TRBD1. The trim removed 4 bases at V and 9 bases at J, leaving 11 bases unmatched. Germline V lookup: CDR1 MNHEY, CDR2 SVGEGT. CDR3 length: 15 amino acids. The CDR3: CASSSLGQGERPQHF. CDR3 coding DNA: TGTGCCAGCAGTTCCCTAGGACAGGGTGAACGGCCCCAGCATTTT.

The table lists this clonotype with many counts. The chain has TRBV7-9 and TRBJ1-2, with 8 bases matching TRBD1. Germline V gene data show CDR1 as SEHNR and CDR2 as FQNEAQ (reference sequence). J was trimmed by 6 bases and V by 5 bases; bases with no gene match: 2. The CDR3 has 12 amino acids. The CDR3 DNA sequence: TGTGCCAGCAGCAAGGACAGGGATGGCTACACCTTC. Translation: CASSKDRDGYTF.

This clonotype was recorded at least ten times. The V gene is TRBV5-1, the J gene TRBJ2-5, with D possibly TRBD2 on 6 matching bases. CDR1 and CDR2 (germline): SGHRS, YFSETQ. This CDR3 comprises 13 residues. V was pared by 1 base and J by 3 bases, with 7 bases between. CDR3 DNA: TGCGCCAGCAGCTTGCCGGGAGAAGAGACCCAGTACTTC. This translates into CASSLPGEETQYF.

About this clonotype itself: An end of the junction does not agree with germline; a read error may underlie this. The chain links TRBV2 to TRBJ2-7, with TRBD1 identical over 7 bases. The CDR3 runs to 16 residues. CDR1 and CDR2 (germline): SNHLY, FYNNEI. The CDR3 here is CASSGPGTAVDGKGCF. The CDR3 nucleotides are TGTGCCAGCAGTGGGCCGGGGACAGCAGTCGATGGAAAAGGCTGTTTC.

This clonotype was recorded a few times. This chain links TRBV6-6 with TRBJ2-7; no reliable D call. The CDR3 is 12 amino acids. Germline V gene lookup returns CDR1 MNHNY and CDR2 SVGAGI (reference sequence). Trimming shortened V by 3 bases and J by 7 bases, and 10 bases separated the two germline ends. The CDR3 protein is CASSYSPLEQYF. CDR3 bases: TGTGCCAGCAGTTATTCCCCCTTAGAGCAGTACTTC.

Comments on this clonotype: Germline and junction disagree at one end, which may indicate a read error. This chain uses TRBV20-1 with TRBJ2-4; D ambiguous. Germline V CDR1 and CDR2: DFQATT, SNEGSKA (reference sequence). CDR3 length: 15 residues. CDR3 loop: CSARDRAQTKDIQYF. For the CDR3, the DNA is TGCAGTGCTAGAGATCGTGCGCAAACCAAAGACATTCAGTACTTC.

This clonotype showed up just a few times. This chain connects TRBV29-1 to TRBJ2-3, with 7 bases aligning to TRBD2. There are 15 residues in the CDR3. With 3 bases clipped from V and 2 bases from J, the junction kept 8 bases outside the gene matches. From germline, CDR1 is SQVTM and CDR2 ANQGSEA. CDR3 bases: TGCAGCGTTGACTGGGGGGGAGTCTTCACAGATACGCAGTATTTT. Translated: CSVDWGGVFTDTQYF.

CDR3 DNA sequence: TGCAGCGTCCCCCACCCGGCAGAAGCTTTCTTT. This codes for CSVPHPAEAFF. The chain is built from TRBV29-1 and TRBJ1-1; D is uncertain. Germline CDR1 is SQVTM and CDR2 is ANQGSEA. CDR3 length: 11 residues. V dropped 6 bases and J dropped 8 bases, with 13 bases sitting between them.

This clonotype was observed many times. The V and J genes are TRBV7-8 and TRBJ2-1; weak D call: TRBD2 (7 bases). The germline V gene encodes CDR1 SGHVS and CDR2 FQNEAQ. V was trimmed by 5 bases and J by 7 bases, leaving 21 bases between them. The CDR3 is 16 residues long. This CDR3 reads CASSPPTGGPRNEQFF. The CDR3 DNA sequence: TGTGCCAGCAGCCCCCCAACGGGGGGCCCGCGGAATGAGCAGTTCTTC.

This clonotype was observed many times. CDR3 coding DNA: TGTGCCAGCAGCTTAGGGACATTCTATGGCTACACCTTC. This sequence encodes CASSLGTFYGYTF. The V call is TRBV7-2, the J call TRBJ1-2, with TRBD1 as a possible D gene (5 bases). There are 13 residues in the CDR3. Trimming pared 1 base from V and 4 bases from J, leaving 7 bases between. The germline V gene has CDR1 SGHTA and CDR2 FQGNSA.

This clonotype was counted at least ten times. This rearrangement joins TRBV28 to TRBJ2-7; the D call may be TRBD1 or TRBD2 (5 bases each). The CDR3 length is 14 residues. Trimming cost V 6 bases and J 4 bases, with 16 bases left between them. In germline, CDR1 is MDHEN, CDR2 SYDVKM. CDR3 sequence: CASSPIGEPYEQYV. The CDR3 nucleotides read TGTGCCAGCAGCCCTATAGGGGAGCCGTACGAGCAGTACGTC.

The rearrangement uses TRBV6-2 or TRBV6-3 and TRBJ1-5; no definite D call. Germline values: CDR1 MNHEY, CDR2 SVGEGT. Trimming took 0 bases from V and 5 from J, leaving 8 bases between them. The CDR3 has 14 amino acids. CDR3 nucleotides: TGTGCCAGCAGTTACTCGTCAAGATATCAGCCCCAGCATTTT. Its protein is CASSYSSRYQPQHF.

Ten or more counts support this clonotype. The rearrangement uses TRBV2 and TRBJ2-5; D is uncertain. The CDR3 is made up of 12 amino acids. Per germline, CDR1 SNHLY and CDR2 FYNNEI. Trimming removed 7 bases from V and 5 bases from J, with 11 bases in between. The CDR3 region has the DNA TGTGCCAGCAATGTCGTTGTGGAGACCCAGTACTTC. Protein: CASNVVVETQYF.

This clonotype appeared a few times. The V and J genes are TRBV6-2 or TRBV6-3 and TRBJ2-5; D call uncertain. Germline V gene sequence: CDR1 MNHEY, CDR2 SVGEGT. The V end lost 3 bases, the J end lost 0 bases, and 5 bases lay between the germline ends. This CDR3 is 13 amino acids long. Here the CDR3 DNA reads TGTGCCAGCAGTTATAGGGACCAAGAGACCCAGTACTTC. Translation gives CASSYRDQETQYF.

J is TRBJ1-1 and V is TRBV6-5; no clear D gene. V lost 0 bases and J lost 3, with 11 bases in between. The CDR3 spans 15 residues. Per germline, CDR1 MNHEY and CDR2 SVGAGI. The CDR3 DNA reads as TGTGCCAGCAGTTACTCGGCTGGCGGGGACACTGAAGCTTTCTTT. The encoded protein is CASSYSAGGDTEAFF.

In its sample, this clonotype was seen many times. The rearrangement joins TRBV14 to TRBJ1-1; D is perhaps TRBD1 (5 bases). V gave up 0 bases and J gave up 7 bases, with 15 bases separating them. This CDR3 is built from 15 residues. Germline V gene data show CDR1 as SGHDN and CDR2 as FVKESK. The DNA of the CDR3 is TGTGCCAGCAGCCAAGACTCTACGGGGGGTAGTGAAGCTTTCTTT. This translates into CASSQDSTGGSEAFF. The full variable domain, rest sourced from reference TRBV14 and TRBJ1-1, is EAGVTQFPSHSVIEKGQTVTLRCDPISGHDNLYWYRRVMGKEIKFLLHFVKESKQDESGMPNNRFLAERTGGTYSTLKVQPAELEDSGVYFCASSQDSTGGSEAFFGQGTRLTVV.

This clonotype has just a few counts. This CDR3 reads CASSLVARLGAFF. CDR3 sequence (DNA): TGTGCCAGCAGCTTAGTTGCCAGGTTGGGAGCTTTCTTT. The chain carries TRBV11-2 and TRBJ1-1; D is ambiguous. Trimming shortened V by 1 base and J by 10 bases, and 13 bases separated the two germline ends. Germline V CDR1 and CDR2: SGHAT, FQNNGV. The CDR3 contains 13 residues.

This sequence joins TRBV29-1 and TRBJ1-3; D is unclear. The CDR3 spans 14 residues. The V end lost 4 bases, the J end lost 2 bases, and 12 bases lay between the germline ends. CDR1 and CDR2 (germline): SQVTM, ANQGSEA. The CDR3 coding sequence is TGCAGCGTTGGACATAACGGCACTGGAAACACCATATATTTT. This sequence encodes CSVGHNGTGNTIYF. The full variable domain, rest sourced from reference TRBV29-1 and TRBJ1-3, is SAVISQKPSRDICQRGTSLTIQCQVDSQVTMMFWYRQQPGQSLTLIATANQGSEATYESGFVIDKFPISRPNLTFSTLTVSNMSPEDSSIYLCSVGHNGTGNTIYFGEGSWLTVV.